These 20 T cell receptor beta chains originate from one sample sequenced in a study of blood T cell repertoires in COVID-19. This table comes from immunoSEQ multiplex PCR, and its TCRdb copy is limited to in-frame clones, with some not included. This repertoire shows about 95,000 clones, 85% to 95% found once; its top ten account for 3.9%. The sample taken for sequencing was peripheral blood. The receptors stem from a woman in her fifties or sixties in a cohort sampled during active COVID-19.

This clone has just a few counts. The V call is TRBV4-2, the J call TRBJ1-1; weak D call: TRBD1 (5 bases). Germline V lookup: CDR1 LGHNA, CDR2 YNFKEQ. The length of the CDR3 is 14 residues. V lost 1 base, J lost 5 bases, and 11 bases lay in between. CDR3 DNA sequence: TGTGCCAGCAGCCAAGCCCGGGGGGGGACTGAAGCTTTCTTT. Its translation is CASSQARGGTEAFF.

The chain employs TRBV24-1 and TRBJ2-7; 9 bases match TRBD1. With 8 bases clipped from V and 4 bases from J, the junction kept 5 bases outside the gene matches. The germline gives CDR1 KGHDR, CDR2 SFDVKD. The CDR3 totals 13 residues. The CDR3 sequence is CATNPGQGYEQYF. The CDR3 DNA is TGTGCCACCAACCCGGGACAGGGTTACGAGCAGTACTTC.

The chain links TRBV28 to TRBJ1-5, with 7 bases identical to TRBD1. Germline V gives CDR1 MDHEN, CDR2 SYDVKM. The CDR3 spans 16 residues. V lost 6 bases, J lost 0 bases, and 8 bases stayed unmatched. CDR3 protein: CASSERGQRSNQPQHF. CDR3 in DNA: TGTGCCAGCAGCGAGAGGGGACAGCGTAGCAATCAGCCCCAGCATTTT.

V is TRBV15 and J is TRBJ1-6, with TRBD1 identical over 8 bases. Trimming removed 4 bases from V and 13 bases from J; junction bases left unmatched: 9. This CDR3 is built from 14 residues. Germline V gives CDR1 LNHNV, CDR2 YYDKDF (reference sequence). The CDR3 nucleotides read TGTGCCACCAGCACAGGGGGCACCTTCGCTCCCCTCCACTTT. Its protein is CATSTGGTFAPLHF.

The rearrangement links TRBV7-9 to TRBJ2-3; the D gene is possibly TRBD2 (5 bases). Trimming left V 0 bases short and J 1 base short, with 14 bases between. Germline loops: CDR1 SEHNR, CDR2 FQNEAQ (reference sequence). This CDR3 has 17 amino acids. DNA of the CDR3: TGTGCCAGCAGCTTAGCGCGACTTGTCGGGGGCACAGATACGCAGTATTTT. Translated: CASSLARLVGGTDTQYF.

This sequence joins TRBV18 and TRBJ2-3; 13 nucleotides match TRBD2. V shed 1 base and J 4 bases; nucleotides not matched to a gene: 2. The CDR3 totals 16 residues. Germline assignment: CDR1 KGHSH and CDR2 LQKENI. The CDR3 loop reads CASSPRTSGGADTQYF. DNA for the CDR3: TGTGCCAGCTCACCACGGACTAGCGGGGGTGCAGATACGCAGTATTTT. Combining the CDR3 with reference TRBV18 and TRBJ2-3 gives the whole variable domain NAGVMQNPRHLVRRRGQEARLRCSPMKGHSHVYWYRQLPEEGLKFMVYLQKENIIDESGMPKERFSAEFPKEGPSILRIQQVVRGDSAAYFCASSPRTSGGADTQYFGPGTRLTVL.

This chain uses TRBV3-1 (or the pseudogene TRBV3-2) with TRBJ1-6; the D gene is possibly TRBD1 (5 bases). The CDR3 spans 14 residues. Germline-derived CDR1 and CDR2 are LGHDT and YNNKEL (reference sequence). V was trimmed by 4 bases and J by 9 bases, leaving 13 bases between them. The CDR3 protein is CASSPRSGGSPLHF. As DNA, the CDR3 is TGTGCCAGCAGCCCACGGTCGGGGGGTTCACCCCTCCACTTT.

The chain uses TRBV7-9 and TRBJ2-2; unclear D gene. The CDR3 spans 14 residues. Germline CDR1 SEHNR, CDR2 FQNEAQ (reference sequence). V was clipped by 5 bases and J by 1 base, with 8 bases between them. CDR3 bases: TGTGCCAGCAGCCGTCAGATGAACACCGGGGAGCTGTTTTTT. It yields the protein CASSRQMNTGELFF.

CDR3 region: CATAGPGGDTIYF. CDR3 sequence (DNA): TGTGCCACCGCCGGGCCCGGGGGGGACACCATATATTTT. The V call is TRBV10-3, the J call TRBJ1-3, with D perhaps matching TRBD1 (5 bases). Germline V gives CDR1 ENHRY, CDR2 SYGVKD. Trimming shortened V by 10 bases and J by 8 bases, and 18 bases separated the two germline ends. CDR3 length equals 13 residues.

The chain employs TRBV18 and TRBJ2-1; D perhaps matches TRBD1 (5 bases). The CDR3 has 11 residues. V lost 2 bases, J lost 9 bases, and 5 bases lay in between. The germline V gene encodes CDR1 KGHSH and CDR2 LQKENI. CDR3 region: CASSPGAEQFF. CDR3 nucleotides: TGTGCCAGCTCACCAGGGGCTGAGCAGTTCTTC. The full variable domain, completed using reference TRBV18 and TRBJ2-1, is NAGVMQNPRHLVRRRGQEARLRCSPMKGHSHVYWYRQLPEEGLKFMVYLQKENIIDESGMPKERFSAEFPKEGPSILRIQQVVRGDSAAYFCASSPGAEQFFGPGTRLTVL.

J is TRBJ2-1 and V is TRBV7-3; TRBD1 is a possible D gene (5 bases). Per germline, CDR1 SGHTA and CDR2 FQGTGA. The CDR3 consists of 15 residues. V gave up 3 bases and J gave up 6 bases, with 15 bases separating them. CDR3: CASSFRSGRGNEQFF. The CDR3 bases are TGTGCCAGCAGCTTCCGATCAGGGCGAGGCAATGAGCAGTTCTTC.

The chain couples TRBV6-5 to TRBJ1-1; D is uncertain. This CDR3 comprises 13 residues. Germline-derived CDR1 and CDR2 are MNHEY and SVGAGI. V lost 7 bases, J lost 3 bases, and 12 bases lay in between. The CDR3 protein is CASTRSRDTEAFF. The CDR3 region has the DNA TGTGCCAGCACTCGTTCTCGGGACACTGAAGCTTTCTTT.

This clone was observed once. The chain couples TRBV28 to TRBJ1-3; TRBD1 aligns across 8 bases. The CDR3 has 16 residues. Germline V lookup: CDR1 MDHEN, CDR2 SYDVKM. The ends lost 4 bases at V and 3 bases at J; junction bases unmatched: 8. The CDR3 spells CASSWAGGAGGNTIYF. CDR3 DNA: TGTGCCAGCAGTTGGGCAGGGGGCGCGGGTGGAAACACCATATATTTT.

The V gene is TRBV27, the J gene TRBJ2-7; D gene ambiguous. V lost 1 base to trimming and J lost 4 bases, with 8 bases between them. This CDR3 comprises 13 residues. Germline lookup yields CDR1 MNHEY and CDR2 SMNVEV (reference sequence). This chain's CDR3 is CASSLFFGYEQYF. CDR3 bases: TGTGCCAGCAGTTTATTTTTCGGTTACGAGCAGTACTTC.

The V gene is TRBV29-1, the J gene TRBJ2-7; 8 nucleotides match TRBD1. The CDR3 is 13 residues long. V trimming: 6 bases; J trimming: 3 bases; junction bases outside the gene matches: 7. The germline V gene has CDR1 SQVTM and CDR2 ANQGSEA. CDR3 coding DNA: TGCAGCGTCAGGGGGCTACAGGACTACGAGCAGTACTTC. Protein sequence: CSVRGLQDYEQYF.

This chain connects TRBV2 to TRBJ1-6, with 9 bases aligning to TRBD1. The V segment lost 9 bases and the J segment 13 bases; nucleotides outside the gene matches: 16. This CDR3 region has 15 residues. CDR1 and CDR2 (germline): SNHLY, FYNNEI. The CDR3 here is CASTGGQGVQAPLHF. The CDR3 DNA follows: TGTGCCAGTACCGGGGGACAGGGAGTTCAGGCGCCCCTCCACTTT.

The J gene is TRBJ1-3, the V gene TRBV7-3; the D gene is possibly TRBD1 (5 bases). This CDR3 is 13 amino acids long. Trimming left V 6 bases short and J 6 bases short, with 12 bases between. Germline V lookup: CDR1 SGHTA, CDR2 FQGTGA. Here the CDR3 reads CASRRGGENTIYF. DNA for the CDR3: TGTGCCAGCAGGAGGGGAGGGGAAAACACCATATATTTT.

J is TRBJ1-1 and V is TRBV9, with 10 bases aligning to TRBD1. Germline loops: CDR1 SGDLS, CDR2 YYNGEE. The CDR3 spans 15 residues. V trimming: 0 bases; J trimming: 1 base; junction bases outside the gene matches: 0. CDR3 in DNA: TGTGCCAGCAGCGTAGGACAGGGGGCGAACACTGAAGCTTTCTTT. Protein sequence: CASSVGQGANTEAFF.

The chain joins TRBV13 to TRBJ2-7, with D possibly being TRBD2 (5 bases). CDR1 is PRHDT and CDR2 is FYEKMQ in the germline V gene (reference sequence). The CDR3 has 12 residues. V lost 4 bases and J lost 7, with 11 bases in between. The CDR3 nucleotides read TGTGCCAGCAGCTCCCGTTCGGGGGAGCAGTACTTC. Amino acid sequence: CASSSRSGEQYF.

The chain combines TRBV10-3 with TRBJ2-7; possibly TRBD2 for D (6 bases). Germline CDR1 and CDR2: ENHRY and SYGVKD. Trimming shortened V by 3 bases and J by 1 base, and 13 bases separated the two germline ends. The CDR3 sequence is 15 residues long. The CDR3 here is CAISDSEGNSYEQYF. The CDR3, as DNA: TGTGCCATCAGTGACTCGGAGGGAAATTCCTACGAGCAGTACTTC.